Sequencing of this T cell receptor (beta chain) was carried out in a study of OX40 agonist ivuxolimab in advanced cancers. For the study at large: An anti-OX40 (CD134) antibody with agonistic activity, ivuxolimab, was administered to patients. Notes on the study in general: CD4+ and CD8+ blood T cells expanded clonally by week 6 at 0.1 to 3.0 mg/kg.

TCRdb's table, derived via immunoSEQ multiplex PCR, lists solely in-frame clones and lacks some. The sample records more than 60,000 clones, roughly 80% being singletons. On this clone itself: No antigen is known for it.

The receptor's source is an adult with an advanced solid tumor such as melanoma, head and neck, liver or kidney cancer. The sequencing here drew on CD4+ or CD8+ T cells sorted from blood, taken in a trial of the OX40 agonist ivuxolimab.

The CDR3 DNA is TGTGCCAGCACCAAAAACGGGGGGAGCTCCTACGAGCAGTACTTC. Protein product: CASTKNGGSSYEQYF. The chain carries TRBV7-9 and TRBJ2-7; 7 bases line up with TRBD2. Per the germline V gene, CDR1 is SEHNR and CDR2 is FQNEAQ (reference sequence). Germline trimming cut 7 bases from V and 0 bases from J; bases unmatched to any gene: 9. The length of the CDR3 is 15 residues.